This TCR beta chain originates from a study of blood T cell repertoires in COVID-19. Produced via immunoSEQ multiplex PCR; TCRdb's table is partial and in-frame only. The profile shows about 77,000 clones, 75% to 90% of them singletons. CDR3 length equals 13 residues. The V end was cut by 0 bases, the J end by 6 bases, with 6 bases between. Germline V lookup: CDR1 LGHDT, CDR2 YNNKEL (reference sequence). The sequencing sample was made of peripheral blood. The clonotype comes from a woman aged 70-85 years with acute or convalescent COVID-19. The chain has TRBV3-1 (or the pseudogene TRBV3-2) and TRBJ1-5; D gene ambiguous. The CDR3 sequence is CASSQDIVQPQHF. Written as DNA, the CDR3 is TGTGCCAGCAGCCAAGACATAGTTCAGCCCCAGCATTTT.